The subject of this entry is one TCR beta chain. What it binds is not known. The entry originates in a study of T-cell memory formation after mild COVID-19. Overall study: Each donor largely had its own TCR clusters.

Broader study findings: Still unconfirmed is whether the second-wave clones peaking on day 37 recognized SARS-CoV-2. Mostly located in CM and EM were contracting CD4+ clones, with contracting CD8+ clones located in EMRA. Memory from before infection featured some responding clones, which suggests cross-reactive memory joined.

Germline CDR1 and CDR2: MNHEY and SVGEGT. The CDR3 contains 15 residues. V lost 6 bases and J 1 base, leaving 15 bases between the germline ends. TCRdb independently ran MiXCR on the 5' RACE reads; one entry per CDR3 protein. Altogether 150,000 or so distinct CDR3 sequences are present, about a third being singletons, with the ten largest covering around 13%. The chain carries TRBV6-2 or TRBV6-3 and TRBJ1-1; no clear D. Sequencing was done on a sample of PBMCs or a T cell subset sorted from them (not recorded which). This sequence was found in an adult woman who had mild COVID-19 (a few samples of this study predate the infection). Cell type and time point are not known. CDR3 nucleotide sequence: TGTGCCAGCAGCCCAATCGTCACAGAGAACACTGAAGCTTTCTTT. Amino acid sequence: CASSPIVTENTEAFF.